Listed here are 20 T cell receptor beta chains from one sample, sequenced in a study of blood T cell repertoires in COVID-19. Clones were read by immunoSEQ multiplex PCR, and TCRdb kept only the in-frame ones, dropping some. Of 140,000 or so clones in the sample, 80% to 90% were seen once. The sample comprised peripheral blood. Receptors were obtained from a woman of 80 years or more with acute or convalescent COVID-19.

The sample holds one count of this clone. V is TRBV24-1 and J is TRBJ2-7, with TRBD2 as a possible D gene (5 bases). Trimming took 5 bases from V and 3 from J, leaving 25 bases between them. CDR1 KGHDR and CDR2 SFDVKD come from the germline V gene. The length of the CDR3 is 18 residues. For the CDR3, the DNA is TGTGCCACCAGTGCCACAAGGCGGGTCAAAACTTCGTTCTACGAGCAGTACTTC. It yields the protein CATSATRRVKTSFYEQYF.

The V and J genes are TRBV18 and TRBJ1-2, with 8 bases identical to TRBD1. Germline CDR1 KGHSH, CDR2 LQKENI. The CDR3 totals 16 residues. With V trimmed by 1 base and J by 4 bases, 8 bases remained unmatched. CDR3 sequence reads: CASSPLIRGRFYGYTF. The CDR3 DNA reads TGTGCCAGCTCACCACTTATCAGGGGGCGCTTCTATGGCTACACCTTC.

The genes are TRBV9 and TRBJ2-3, with D possibly being TRBD2 (6 bases). There are 15 residues in the CDR3. The V and J ends lost 0 bases and 2 bases respectively, with 10 bases between them. CDR1 SGDLS and CDR2 YYNGEE come from the germline V gene. In DNA form, the CDR3 reads TGTGCCAGCAGCGTAGCGGCGGGGTACACAGATACGCAGTATTTT. Translated: CASSVAAGYTDTQYF. Based on the CDR3 plus reference TRBV9 and TRBJ2-3, the full variable domain is DSGVTQTPKHLITATGQRVTLRCSPRSGDLSVYWYQQSLDQGLQFLIQYYNGEERAKGNILERFSAQQFPDLHSELNLSSLELGDSALYFCASSVAAGYTDTQYFGPGTRLTVL.

The chain combines TRBV30 with TRBJ2-7; 8 bases are a match to TRBD1. Trimming at V came to 0 bases and at J to 4 bases, leaving 8 bases not matched to a gene. The CDR3 is made up of 15 amino acids. Germline V gene sequence: CDR1 GTSNPN, CDR2 SVGIG (reference sequence). The CDR3 coding sequence is TGTGCCTGGAGTGTACCCGGACAGGGTGGTTACGAGCAGTACTTC. It codes for CAWSVPGQGGYEQYF.

The rearrangement uses TRBV4-1 and TRBJ1-5, with a weak D call TRBD1 (5 bases). Between the trimmed V and J ends, which lost 0 bases and 2 bases, there was a span of 17 bases. Germline CDR1 and CDR2: MGHRA and YSYEKL. CDR3 length: 18 amino acids. CDR3 in amino acids: CASSQDLRSGYGNQPQHF. The CDR3 nucleotides are TGCGCCAGCAGCCAAGATCTTCGATCAGGGTATGGCAATCAGCCCCAGCATTTT.

V is TRBV11-2 and J is TRBJ1-2, with D maybe TRBD1 (6 bases). Germline V lookup: CDR1 SGHAT, CDR2 FQNNGV. There are 15 residues in the CDR3. Trimming pared 0 bases from V and 4 bases from J, leaving 12 bases between. The CDR3 DNA follows: TGTGCCAGCAGCTTAGATCTCACAGGGAGCTATGGCTACACCTTC. Amino acid sequence: CASSLDLTGSYGYTF. Together with reference TRBV11-2 and TRBJ1-2, the CDR3 gives the full variable domain: EAGVAQSPRYKIIEKRQSVAFWCNPISGHATLYWYQQILGQGPKLLIQFQNNGVVDDSQLPKDRFSAERLKGVDSTLKIQPAKLEDSAVYLCASSLDLTGSYGYTFGSGTRLTVV.

V gene TRBV4-3 combines with J gene TRBJ1-2, with TRBD1 as a possible D gene (5 bases). Trimming stripped 1 base from V and 2 bases from J, with 14 bases between. The germline gives CDR1 LGHNA, CDR2 YSLEER. The CDR3 has 16 residues. The CDR3 DNA follows: TGCGCCAGCAGCCAAGTGGTTGGCAGGGAAAACTATGGCTACACCTTC. It specifies CASSQVVGRENYGYTF.

The chain couples TRBV7-8 to TRBJ1-2; no definite D call. The CDR3 is 14 amino acids. Germline V gives CDR1 SGHVS, CDR2 FQNEAQ. V lost 1 base to trimming and J lost 4 bases, with 10 bases between them. Here the CDR3 DNA reads TGTGCCAGCAGCTTAGGCGGCAGCTCCTATGGCTACACCTTC. Its translation: CASSLGGSSYGYTF.

The chain is built from TRBV9 and TRBJ2-5; 10 nucleotides align to TRBD2. J gave up 5 bases and V 3 bases, and 19 bases lay outside the gene matches. Germline V lookup: CDR1 SGDLS, CDR2 YYNGEE. The CDR3 spans 19 residues. In DNA form, the CDR3 reads TGTGCCAGCAGCGCAGCATCCTACGGGACTAGCGACTGGGAGGAGACCCAGTACTTC. Protein product: CASSAASYGTSDWEETQYF.

The chain uses TRBV3-1 (or the pseudogene TRBV3-2) and TRBJ1-5; TRBD1 matches at 8 bases. Germline lookup yields CDR1 LGHDT and CDR2 YNNKEL (reference sequence). J gave up 2 bases and V 2 bases, and 2 bases lay outside the gene matches. There are 15 residues in the CDR3. The CDR3 sequence: CASSQQTGGNQPQHF. CDR3 DNA: TGTGCCAGCAGCCAACAGACAGGGGGCAATCAGCCCCAGCATTTT.

This chain connects TRBV7-3 to TRBJ2-1; D call uncertain. Germline V gene sequence: CDR1 SGHTA, CDR2 FQGTGA. The length of the CDR3 is 13 residues. The V end was cut by 3 bases, the J end by 5 bases, with 8 bases between. CDR3 coding DNA: TGTGCCAGCAGCTTCCAGCAGGACAATGAGCAGTTCTTC. Translating it yields CASSFQQDNEQFF.

This sequence joins TRBV25-1 and TRBJ1-4; no clear D gene. From germline, CDR1 is MGHDK and CDR2 SYGVNS. The CDR3 is 15 residues long. V shed 3 bases and J shed 3 bases, with 11 bases lying between them. The CDR3 coding sequence is TGTGCCAGCAGTGATTTTACAGCTTCTAATGAAAAACTGTTTTTT. Protein product: CASSDFTASNEKLFF.

The CDR3 sequence: CASSLWQGIRLFF. For the CDR3, the DNA is TGTGCCAGCAGCTTATGGCAGGGGATACGACTGTTTTTT. The V call is TRBV11-2, the J call TRBJ1-4, with TRBD1 as a possible D gene (6 bases). CDR1 is SGHAT, CDR2 FQNNGV, per germline. Trimming shortened V by 2 bases and J by 13 bases, and 14 bases separated the two germline ends. The CDR3 has 13 residues.

This chain links TRBV5-1 with TRBJ1-1; D gene uncertain. Per the germline V gene, CDR1 is SGHRS and CDR2 is YFSETQ. This CDR3 has 13 amino acids. V lost 0 bases to trimming and J lost 2 bases, with 5 bases between them. The CDR3 DNA is TGCGCCAGCAGCTTGGTAGTAAACACTGAAGCTTTCTTT. It specifies CASSLVVNTEAFF.

The chain is built from TRBV7-2 and TRBJ1-4, with D uncertain. The V end lost 5 bases, the J end lost 4 bases, and 11 bases lay between the germline ends. The germline V gene has CDR1 SGHTA and CDR2 FQGNSA. The CDR3 runs 14 residues. For the CDR3, the DNA is TGTGCCAGCAGCCTACAGTTCCTTAATGAAAAACTGTTTTTT. Translation: CASSLQFLNEKLFF.

The chain joins TRBV4-1 to TRBJ2-7; TRBD2 might be the D (6 bases). The CDR3 is 17 residues long. Germline V gives CDR1 MGHRA, CDR2 YSYEKL. With 4 bases removed from V and 2 bases from J, the gap between germline ends came to 21 bases. CDR3 sequence reads: CASSLRGLGNPTYEQYF. The CDR3 DNA follows: TGCGCCAGCAGCCTGCGGGGACTCGGGAACCCAACCTACGAGCAGTACTTC.

This chain joins TRBV23-1 and TRBJ1-5; a weak D match, TRBD1 (5 bases). TRBV23-1 has ORF status, its function being uncertain. Trimming pared 6 bases from V and 7 bases from J, leaving 28 bases between. This CDR3 comprises 18 residues. The CDR3 loop is CASRRNFQGRRVGQPQHF. Here the CDR3 DNA reads TGCGCCAGCAGACGCAATTTTCAGGGTCGCAGGGTTGGACAGCCCCAGCATTTT.

The genes are TRBV7-2 and TRBJ2-7; D not certain. V was pared by 5 bases and J by 2 bases, with 7 bases between. The CDR3 loop spans 12 amino acids. Germline assignment: CDR1 SGHTA and CDR2 FQGNSA. The CDR3 protein is CASSPRTYEQYF. CDR3 nucleotides: TGTGCCAGCAGCCCGAGAACCTACGAGCAGTACTTC. Combining the CDR3 with reference TRBV7-2 and TRBJ2-7 gives the whole variable domain GAGVSQSPSNKVTEKGKDVELRCDPISGHTALYWYRQSLGQGLEFLIYFQGNSAPDKSGLPSDRFSAERTGGSVSTLTIQRTQQEDSAVYLCASSPRTYEQYFGPGTRLTVT.

The rearrangement joins TRBV5-6 to TRBJ2-7, with 10 bases matching TRBD2. This CDR3 has 16 residues. Germline lookup yields CDR1 SGHDT and CDR2 YYEEEE. V lost 7 bases to trimming and J lost 3 bases; unmatched junction nucleotides: 13. Here the CDR3 reads CASELASVAGGYEQYF. CDR3 DNA: TGTGCCAGCGAGCTTGCATCAGTAGCGGGGGGCTACGAGCAGTACTTC.

This sequence joins TRBV5-6 and TRBJ1-2; tentatively, D is TRBD1 (6 bases). This CDR3 spans 13 amino acids. V lost 2 bases and J lost 5, with 10 bases in between. Germline V gene lookup returns CDR1 SGHDT and CDR2 YYEEEE. CDR3 loop: CASSLTGKYGYTF. The CDR3 DNA follows: TGTGCCAGCAGCTTAACAGGGAAGTATGGCTACACCTTC.